The 8 T cell receptor beta chains in this list originate from one sample, sequenced in a study of radiation and T cells in renal cell carcinoma. Clones were read by immunoSEQ multiplex PCR, and TCRdb kept only the in-frame ones, dropping some. Of some 43,000 clones listed, 65% to 85% are singletons. Time point here: blood 4 weeks post-SBRT, at nephrectomy. Treatment: 15 Gy SBRT to primary tumor, nephrectomy 4 weeks later. The material sequenced was blood, taken from a patient whose treatment included radiotherapy and nephrectomy. The receptors were gathered from a woman aged 70-85 years with renal cell carcinoma.

The gene calls are TRBV5-8 and TRBJ2-7; 7 bases match TRBD1. The CDR3 is 13 amino acids. CDR1 and CDR2 from the germline V gene are SGHTS and YDEGEE. The CDR3: CATQGDPFYEQYF. The CDR3 DNA reads as TGTGCAACGCAGGGGGACCCCTTTTACGAGCAGTACTTC.

The J gene is TRBJ2-1, the V gene TRBV7-2; 10 nucleotides line up with TRBD2. The germline V gene has CDR1 SGHTA and CDR2 FQGNSA. There are 15 residues in the CDR3. Trimming removed 4 bases from V and 7 bases from J; junction bases left unmatched: 7. The CDR3 DNA is TGTGCCAGCAGCTCGCTGGTAGCGGGAGGTAATGAGCAGTTCTTC. Its protein product is CASSSLVAGGNEQFF.

The V gene is TRBV12-5, the J gene TRBJ2-5, with 10 bases aligning to TRBD2. Germline V gene lookup returns CDR1 LGHNT and CDR2 FRNRAP. CDR3 length: 14 residues. The trim removed 0 bases at V and 5 bases at J, leaving 0 bases unmatched. Here the CDR3 DNA reads TGTGCTAGTGGTTTGGTACTAGCGGGGGAGACCCAGTACTTC. The encoded protein is CASGLVLAGETQYF.

This clone was recorded many times. The chain carries TRBV4-2 and TRBJ1-1; D uncertain. Between the trimmed V and J ends, which lost 0 bases and 5 bases, there was a span of 13 bases. This CDR3 comprises 15 residues. Per germline, CDR1 LGHNA and CDR2 YNFKEQ. CDR3 in DNA: TGTGCCAGCAGCCAAGATCGACGGGCAAGTACTGAAGCTTTCTTT. Its translation: CASSQDRRASTEAFF.

This sequence joins TRBV19 and TRBJ1-5, with 7 bases aligning to TRBD1. CDR1 and CDR2 (germline): LNHDA, SQIVND (reference sequence). This CDR3 comprises 15 residues. V gave up 7 bases and J gave up 1 base; unmatched junction bases: 7. CDR3 nucleotides: TGTGCCAGTACCCCGACAGGGAAAAGCAATCAGCCCCAGCATTTT. Residues: CASTPTGKSNQPQHF. Combining the CDR3 with reference TRBV19 and TRBJ1-5 gives the whole variable domain DGGITQSPKYLFRKEGQNVTLSCEQNLNHDAMYWYRQDPGQGLRLIYYSQIVNDFQKGDIAEGYSVSREKKESFPLTVTSAQKNPTAFYLCASTPTGKSNQPQHFGDGTRLSIL.

This chain joins TRBV10-1 and TRBJ2-3; D gene uncertain. Trimming shortened V by 5 bases and J by 2 bases, and 11 bases separated the two germline ends. This CDR3 is 14 amino acids long. Germline V lookup: CDR1 WNHNN, CDR2 SYGVQD (reference sequence). For the CDR3, the DNA is TGCGCCAGCAGTAACCTGAGAGCCACAGATACGCAGTATTTT. Translation: CASSNLRATDTQYF.

In nucleotides, the CDR3 is TGTGCCAGCAGCTTGAGGTCAGGGCAATACTATGGCTACACCTTC. This codes for CASSLRSGQYYGYTF. The chain recombines TRBV5-5 with TRBJ1-2; D possibly corresponds to TRBD1 (5 bases). Germline loops: CDR1 SGHKS, CDR2 YYEKEE (reference sequence). Deletions cut 1 base from V and 3 bases from J, with 13 bases between. The CDR3 consists of 15 residues.

The chain employs TRBV6-4 and TRBJ1-2, with D perhaps matching TRBD1 (6 bases). The germline V gene has CDR1 MRHNA and CDR2 SNTAGT. CDR3 size: 15 residues. Trimming took off 2 bases at V and 5 bases at J, with 15 bases between the two ends. The CDR3 protein is CASSDPRTDWYGYTF. The DNA of the CDR3 is TGTGCCAGCAGTGACCCTAGGACAGATTGGTATGGCTACACCTTC.